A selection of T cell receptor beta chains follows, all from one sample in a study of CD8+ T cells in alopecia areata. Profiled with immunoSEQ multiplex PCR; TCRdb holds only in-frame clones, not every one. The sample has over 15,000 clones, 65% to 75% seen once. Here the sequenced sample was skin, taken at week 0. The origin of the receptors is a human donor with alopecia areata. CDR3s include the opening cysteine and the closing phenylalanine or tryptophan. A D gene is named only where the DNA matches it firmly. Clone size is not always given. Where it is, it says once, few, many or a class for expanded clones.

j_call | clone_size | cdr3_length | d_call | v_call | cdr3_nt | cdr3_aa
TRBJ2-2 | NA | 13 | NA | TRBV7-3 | TGTGCCAGTAGTATGGGGTTCACCGGGGAGCTGTTTTTT | CASSMGFTGELFF
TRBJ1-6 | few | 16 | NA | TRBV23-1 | TGCGCCAGCAGTCAATCGGCAGCCTTTCCTAATTCACCCCTCCACTTT | CASSQSAAFPNSPLHF
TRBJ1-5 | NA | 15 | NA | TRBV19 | TGTGCCAGTAGTACCCGGGACACCCGCAATCAGCCCCAGCATTTT | CASSTRDTRNQPQHF
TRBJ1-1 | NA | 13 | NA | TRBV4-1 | TGCGCCAGCAGCTTCCGTCGGAACACTGAAGCTTTCTTT | CASSFRRNTEAFF
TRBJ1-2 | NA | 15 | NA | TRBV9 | TGTGCCAGCAGCGGACGGGACGGAACTAACTATGGCTACACCTTC | CASSGRDGTNYGYTF
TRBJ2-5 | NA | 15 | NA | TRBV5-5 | TGTGCCAGCAGCTTGGAGGGAACACCGATCGAGACCCAGTACTTC | CASSLEGTPIETQYF
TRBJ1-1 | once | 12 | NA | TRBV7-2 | TGTGCCAGCAGAGGCGGCGCCACTGAAGCTTTCTTT | CASRGGATEAFF
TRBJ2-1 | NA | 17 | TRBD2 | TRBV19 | TGTGCCAGTAGTCTCCTTCCCATCGGGGGGGCCGTGAATGAGCAGTTCTTC | CASSLLPIGGAVNEQFF
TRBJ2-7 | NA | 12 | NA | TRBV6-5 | TGTGCCAGCAGTTACAGGGTCGGCGAGCAGTACTTC | CASSYRVGEQYF
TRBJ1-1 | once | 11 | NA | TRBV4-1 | TGCGCCAGCAGCCAAGGAGGTGAAGCTTTCTTT | CASSQGGEAFF
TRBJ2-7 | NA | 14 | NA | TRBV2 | TGTGCCAGCACGTTTTGGGGGAAAAGCTACGAGCAGTACTTC | CASTFWGKSYEQYF
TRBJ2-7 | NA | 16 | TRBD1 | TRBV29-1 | TGCAGCGTTGCCGGGACAGGGGGACACCGGCCCTACGAGCAGTACTTC | CSVAGTGGHRPYEQYF
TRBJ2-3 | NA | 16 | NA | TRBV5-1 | TGCGCCAGCAGCTTGGCGAGGGACTCAAGCACAGATACGCAGTATTTT | CASSLARDSSTDTQYF
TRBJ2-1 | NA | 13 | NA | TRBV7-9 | TGTGCCAGCAGCCGGACAGCGGTCAATGAGCAGTTCTTC | CASSRTAVNEQFF
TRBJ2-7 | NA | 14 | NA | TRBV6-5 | TGTGCCAGCAGCTTGAATGGCCAAATAGGCGAGCAGTACTTC | CASSLNGQIGEQYF
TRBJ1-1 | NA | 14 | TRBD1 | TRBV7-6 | TGTGCCAGCAGCAGGGACAGGGGGAGCCTTGAAGCTTTCTTT | CASSRDRGSLEAFF
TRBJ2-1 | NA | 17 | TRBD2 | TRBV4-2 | TGTGCCAGCAGCCAAGCCCCTAGCGGGGGGGCCAGGAATGAGCAGTTCTTC | CASSQAPSGGARNEQFF
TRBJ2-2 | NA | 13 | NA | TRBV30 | TGTGCCTGGGTGGCGGTGAACACCGGGGAGCTGTTTTTT | CAWVAVNTGELFF
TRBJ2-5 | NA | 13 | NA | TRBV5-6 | TGTTCCAGCAGCTCAACCAACCAAGAGACCCAGTACTTC | CSSSSTNQETQYF
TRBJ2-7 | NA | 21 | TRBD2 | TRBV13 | TGTGCCAGCAGCCCCCCACGGTGGGGGACTAGCGGGGGACCGATGAACTACGAGCAGTACTTC | CASSPPRWGTSGGPMNYEQYF
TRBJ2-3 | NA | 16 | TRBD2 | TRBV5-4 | TGTGCCAGCAGCCCCGGGACTAGCGGGCCCACAGATACGCAGTATTTT | CASSPGTSGPTDTQYF
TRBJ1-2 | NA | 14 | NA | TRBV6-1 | TGTGCCAGCAGTGAGGATGGGCAGTCTTATGGCTACACCTTC | CASSEDGQSYGYTF
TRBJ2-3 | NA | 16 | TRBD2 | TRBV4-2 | TGTGCCAGCAGCCCAATGGCCAGCGGGGGGTCAGATACGCAGTATTTT | CASSPMASGGSDTQYF
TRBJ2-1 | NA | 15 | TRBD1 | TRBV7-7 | TGTGCTAGCAGCCCACTCGGGACAGGGGTCAATGAGCAGTTCTTC | CASSPLGTGVNEQFF
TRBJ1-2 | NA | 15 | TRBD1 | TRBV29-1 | TGCAGCGTCCCCGTCACCGGGACAGGGAACTATGGCTACACCTTC | CSVPVTGTGNYGYTF
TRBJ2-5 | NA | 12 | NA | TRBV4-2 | TGTGCCAGCAGCCAAGAGGGGGAGACCCAGTACTTC | CASSQEGETQYF
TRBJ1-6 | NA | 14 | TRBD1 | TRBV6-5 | TGTGCCAGCAGCCGACAGGGGGCTAATTCACCCCTCCACTTT | CASSRQGANSPLHF
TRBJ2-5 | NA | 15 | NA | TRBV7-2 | TGTGCCAGCAGCTTTGGATCGGGACTTTTCGAGACCCAGTACTTC | CASSFGSGLFETQYF
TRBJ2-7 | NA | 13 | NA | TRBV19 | TGTGCCAGTAGTGATTTTGGGACGGACGAGCAGTACTTC | CASSDFGTDEQYF
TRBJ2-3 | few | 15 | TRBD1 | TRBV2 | TGTGCCACGCCCCGGGACAGGCTTAGCACAGATACGCAGTATTTT | CATPRDRLSTDTQYF
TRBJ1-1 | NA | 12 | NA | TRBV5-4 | TGTGCCAGCAGCTTGACGGGTAATGAAGCTTTCTTT | CASSLTGNEAFF
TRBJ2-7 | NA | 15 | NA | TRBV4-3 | TGCGCCAGCAGCCAAGACGCAGGGGGAGGCTACGAGCAGTACTTC | CASSQDAGGGYEQYF
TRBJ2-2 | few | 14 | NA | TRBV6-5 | TGTGCCAGCAGTTACTGGGTCGGGACCGGGGAGCTGTTTTTT | CASSYWVGTGELFF
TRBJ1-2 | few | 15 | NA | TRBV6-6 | TGTGCCAGCAGTTACGGTCCGCTTCTTAACTATGGCTACACCTTC | CASSYGPLLNYGYTF
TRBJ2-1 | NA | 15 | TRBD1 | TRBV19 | TGTGCCAGTAGTCTCGCCGGGACAGGGTGGAATGAGCAGTTCTTC | CASSLAGTGWNEQFF
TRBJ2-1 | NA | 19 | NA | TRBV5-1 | TGCGCCAGCAGCTTGAGGGGGGGACTGACAGCCAGCTCCTACAATGAGCAGTTCTTC | CASSLRGGLTASSYNEQFF
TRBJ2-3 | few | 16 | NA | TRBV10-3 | TGTGCCATCAGTGAGTCGTGGCGAGGGGCATCAGATACGCAGTATTTT | CAISESWRGASDTQYF
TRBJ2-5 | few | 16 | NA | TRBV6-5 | TGTGCCAGCAGTTACTCGACGAGGGGAATGGAAGAGACCCAGTACTTC | CASSYSTRGMEETQYF